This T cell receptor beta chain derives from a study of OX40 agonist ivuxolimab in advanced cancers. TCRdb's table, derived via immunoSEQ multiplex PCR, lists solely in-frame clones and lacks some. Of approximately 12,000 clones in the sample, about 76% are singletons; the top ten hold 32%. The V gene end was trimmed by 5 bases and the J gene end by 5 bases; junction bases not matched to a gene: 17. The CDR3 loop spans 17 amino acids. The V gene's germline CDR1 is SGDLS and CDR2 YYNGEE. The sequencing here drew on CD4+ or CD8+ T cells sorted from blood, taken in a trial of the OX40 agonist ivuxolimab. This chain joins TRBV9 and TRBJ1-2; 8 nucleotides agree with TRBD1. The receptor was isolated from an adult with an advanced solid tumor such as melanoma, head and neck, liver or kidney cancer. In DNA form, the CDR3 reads TGTGCCAGCAGAGAGTGGGGTTCGACAGGGGTCAGGTATGGCTACACCTTC. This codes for CASREWGSTGVRYGYTF.